Given below is one TCR beta chain in context. As yet, its antigen is unknown. Only in-frame clones appear in the TCRdb table, and some are missing; sequencing was by immunoSEQ multiplex PCR. The sample holds over 100,000 clones; 85% to 95% are singletons and the top ten take approximately 1.5%. Germline assignment: CDR1 MNHEY and CDR2 SVGAGI. CDR3 length equals 14 residues. The V gene lost 8 bases and the J gene lost 0 bases, with 10 bases spanning the gap. This record belongs to a study of T cell responses to AZD1222 COVID-19 vaccine. On the study more broadly: Second doses at about 4 or about 12 weeks were pooled. Study-level points and caveats: Every sample of the repertoires postdated the peak T cell response. Among the donors, most were white British and more were female, and clonal diversity was possibly underestimated.

The source material was peripheral blood, sampled on day 0 of AZD1222 vaccination. The receptor was derived from an adult in good health. V usage is TRBV6-5 and J usage is TRBJ1-4; tentatively, D is TRBD1 (5 bases). CDR3 sequence (DNA): TGTGCCAGCGGCAGGGCTGCAACTAATGAAAAACTGTTTTTT. This translates into CASGRAATNEKLFF.